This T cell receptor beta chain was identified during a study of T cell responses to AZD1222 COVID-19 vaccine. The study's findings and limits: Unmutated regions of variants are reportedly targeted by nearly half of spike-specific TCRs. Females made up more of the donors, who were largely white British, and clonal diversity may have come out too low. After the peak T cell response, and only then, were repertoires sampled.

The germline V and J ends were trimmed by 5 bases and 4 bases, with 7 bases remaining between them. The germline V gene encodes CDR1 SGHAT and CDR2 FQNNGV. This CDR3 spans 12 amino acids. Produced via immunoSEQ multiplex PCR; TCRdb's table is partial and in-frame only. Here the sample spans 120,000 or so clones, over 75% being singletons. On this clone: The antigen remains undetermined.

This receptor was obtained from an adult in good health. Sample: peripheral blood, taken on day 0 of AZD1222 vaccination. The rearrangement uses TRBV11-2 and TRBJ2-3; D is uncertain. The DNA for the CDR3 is TGTGCCAGCAGCCCATGGGCAGATACGCAGTATTTT. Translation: CASSPWADTQYF.